This TCR beta chain was profiled in a study of CD8 T cells in Susac syndrome. Germline assignment: CDR1 LGHNA and CDR2 YNFKEQ. With 1 base removed from V and 2 bases from J, the gap between germline ends came to 5 bases. The CDR3 loop spans 14 amino acids. cDNA came from 0.5 to 1 ug RNA primed by random hexamers. Coverage of TCR beta CDR3 amplification by immunoSEQ multiplex PCR extended to 54 Vbeta and 13 Jbeta. A single record per CDR3 protein comes from TCRdb applying MiXCR to the immunoSEQ multiplex PCR reads. The table has about 57,000 distinct CDR3 sequences, 85% to 95% seen once; the top ten hold less than 0.55%.

V gene TRBV4-2 combines with J gene TRBJ2-2, with D unresolved. The receptor was isolated from a human donor with multiple sclerosis. Specimen: CD8+ T cells from PBMCs. CDR3 nucleotides: TGTGCCAGCAGCCAAGGTTCTAACACCGGGGAGCTGTTTTTT. This gives the protein CASSQGSNTGELFF.